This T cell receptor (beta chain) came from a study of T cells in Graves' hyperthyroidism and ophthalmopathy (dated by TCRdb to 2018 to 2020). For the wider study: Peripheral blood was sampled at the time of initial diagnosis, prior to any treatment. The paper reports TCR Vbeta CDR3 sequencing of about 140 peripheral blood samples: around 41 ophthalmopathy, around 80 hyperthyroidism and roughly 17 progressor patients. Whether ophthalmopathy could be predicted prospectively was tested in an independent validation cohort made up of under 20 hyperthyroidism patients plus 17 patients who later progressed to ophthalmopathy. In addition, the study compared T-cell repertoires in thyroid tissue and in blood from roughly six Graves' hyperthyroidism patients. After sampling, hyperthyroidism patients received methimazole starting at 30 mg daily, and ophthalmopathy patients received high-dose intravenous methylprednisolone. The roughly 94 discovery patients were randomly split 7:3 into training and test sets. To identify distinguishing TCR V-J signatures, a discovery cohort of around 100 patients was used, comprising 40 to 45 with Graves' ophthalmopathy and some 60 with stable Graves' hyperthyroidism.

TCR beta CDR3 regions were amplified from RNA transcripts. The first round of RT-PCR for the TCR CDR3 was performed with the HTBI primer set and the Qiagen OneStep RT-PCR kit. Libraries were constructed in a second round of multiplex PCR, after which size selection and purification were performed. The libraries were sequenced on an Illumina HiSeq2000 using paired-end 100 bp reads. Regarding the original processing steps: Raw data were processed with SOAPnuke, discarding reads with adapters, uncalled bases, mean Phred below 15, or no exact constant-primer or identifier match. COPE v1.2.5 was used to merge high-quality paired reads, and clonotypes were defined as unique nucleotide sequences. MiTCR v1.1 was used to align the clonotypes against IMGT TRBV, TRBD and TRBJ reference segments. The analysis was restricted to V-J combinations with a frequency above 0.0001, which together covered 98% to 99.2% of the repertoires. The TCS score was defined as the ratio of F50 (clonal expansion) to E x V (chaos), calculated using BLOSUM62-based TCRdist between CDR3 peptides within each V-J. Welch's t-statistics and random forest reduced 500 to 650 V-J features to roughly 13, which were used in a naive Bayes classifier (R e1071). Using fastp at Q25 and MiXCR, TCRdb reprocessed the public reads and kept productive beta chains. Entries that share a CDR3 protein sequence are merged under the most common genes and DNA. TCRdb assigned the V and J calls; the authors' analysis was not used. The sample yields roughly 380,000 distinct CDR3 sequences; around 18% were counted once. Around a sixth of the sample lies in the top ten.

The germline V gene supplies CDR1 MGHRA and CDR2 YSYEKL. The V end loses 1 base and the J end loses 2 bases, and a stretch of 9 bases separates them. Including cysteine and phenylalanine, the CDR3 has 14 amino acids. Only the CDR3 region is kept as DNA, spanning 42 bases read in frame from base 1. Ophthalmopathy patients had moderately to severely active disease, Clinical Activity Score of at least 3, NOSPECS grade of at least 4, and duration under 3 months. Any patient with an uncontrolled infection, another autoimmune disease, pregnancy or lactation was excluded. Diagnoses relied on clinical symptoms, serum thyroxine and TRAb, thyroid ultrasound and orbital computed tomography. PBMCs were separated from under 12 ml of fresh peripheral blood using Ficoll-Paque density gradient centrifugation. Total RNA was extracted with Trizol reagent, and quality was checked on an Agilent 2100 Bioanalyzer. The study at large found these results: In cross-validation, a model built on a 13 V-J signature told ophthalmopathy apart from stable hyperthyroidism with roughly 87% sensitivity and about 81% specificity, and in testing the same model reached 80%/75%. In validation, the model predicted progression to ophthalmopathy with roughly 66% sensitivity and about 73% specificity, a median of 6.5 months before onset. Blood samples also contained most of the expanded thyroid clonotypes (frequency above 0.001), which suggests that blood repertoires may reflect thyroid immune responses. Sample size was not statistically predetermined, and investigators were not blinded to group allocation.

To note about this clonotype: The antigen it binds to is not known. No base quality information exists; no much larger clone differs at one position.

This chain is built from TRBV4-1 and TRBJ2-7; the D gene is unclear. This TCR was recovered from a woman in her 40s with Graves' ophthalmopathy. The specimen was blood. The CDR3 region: CASSQVVTAYEQYF. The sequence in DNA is TGCGCCAGCAGCCAAGTGGTTACGGCCTACGAGCAGTACTTC.